A single sample is the source of the 4 T cell receptor beta chains below, sequenced in a study of patients and donors after allogeneic stem cell transplantation. Via MiXCR, TCRdb re-called the RT-PCR reads, giving one row per CDR3 protein. Among roughly 940,000 distinct CDR3 sequences listed, about a sixth were seen once. Sequenced: blood, either unsorted or a sorted T cell fraction (not recorded which). These receptors all come from a human donor who was either an allogeneic HSCT recipient or a stem cell or donor lymphocyte infusion donor (not recorded which). It is not recorded whose cells these are; they may come from a transplant donor.

This clonotype occurred a few times. The V gene is TRBV20-1, the J gene TRBJ2-3; possibly TRBD1 for D (7 bases). This CDR3 has 15 amino acids. Trimming took 5 bases from V and 3 from J, leaving 18 bases between them. The V gene's germline CDR1 is DFQATT and CDR2 SNEGSKA (reference sequence). CDR3 in DNA: TGCAGTGCTCGTTCGACAGGGAGGTGGACAGATACGCAGTATTTT. It codes for CSARSTGRWTDTQYF.

The chain employs TRBV2 and TRBJ1-2; the D gene is possibly TRBD1 (5 bases). The V end was cut by 5 bases, the J end by 7 bases, with 14 bases between. CDR1 SNHLY and CDR2 FYNNEI come from the germline V gene. CDR3 length: 13 amino acids. The CDR3 region has the DNA TGTGCCAGCAGTACGGGACCAGTCGTTGGCTACACCTTC. It codes for CASSTGPVVGYTF.

The chain has TRBV6-5 and TRBJ1-1; D not resolved. CDR3 length equals 16 residues. V gave up 3 bases and J gave up 0 bases, with 14 bases separating them. In germline, CDR1 is MNHEY, CDR2 SVGAGI. The DNA for the CDR3 is TGTGCCAGCAGTTATGGGCAGGACCATTTGAACACTGAAGCTTTCTTT. It yields the protein CASSYGQDHLNTEAFF.

V and J are TRBV6-1 and TRBJ1-2, with no clear D. The CDR3 is 14 amino acids. Germline lookup yields CDR1 MNHNS and CDR2 SASEGT. Trimming took 10 bases from V and 2 from J, leaving 17 bases between them. The CDR3 protein is CATPSAEPNYGYTF. The CDR3 DNA is TGTGCCACCCCCTCGGCCGAGCCCAACTATGGCTACACCTTC.